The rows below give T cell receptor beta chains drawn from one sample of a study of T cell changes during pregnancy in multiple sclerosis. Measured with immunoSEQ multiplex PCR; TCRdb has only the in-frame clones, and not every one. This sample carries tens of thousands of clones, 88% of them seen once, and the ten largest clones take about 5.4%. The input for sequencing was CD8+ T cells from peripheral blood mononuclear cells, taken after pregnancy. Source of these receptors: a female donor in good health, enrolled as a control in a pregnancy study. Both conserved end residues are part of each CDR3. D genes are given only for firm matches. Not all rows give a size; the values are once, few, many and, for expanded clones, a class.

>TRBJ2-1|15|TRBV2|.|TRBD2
CASRESGGPYNEQFF
TGTGCCAGCAGGGAAAGCGGGGGCCCATACAATGAGCAGTTCTTC
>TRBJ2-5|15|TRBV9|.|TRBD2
CASSVSGGVGETQYF
TGTGCCAGCAGCGTTAGCGGGGGGGTGGGTGAGACCCAGTACTTC
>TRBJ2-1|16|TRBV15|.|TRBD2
CATSDTERGEYNEQFF
TGTGCCACCAGCGATACCGAGCGGGGGGAATACAATGAGCAGTTCTTC
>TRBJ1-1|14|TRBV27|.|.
CASNMPGVNTEAFF
TGTGCCAGCAACATGCCCGGGGTGAACACTGAAGCTTTCTTT
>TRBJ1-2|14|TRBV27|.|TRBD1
CASSLSGQGYGYTF
TGTGCCAGCAGTTTATCGGGACAGGGTTATGGCTACACCTTC
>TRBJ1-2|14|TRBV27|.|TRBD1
CASSTGQGIYGYTF
TGTGCCAGCAGCACGGGACAGGGAATCTATGGCTACACCTTC
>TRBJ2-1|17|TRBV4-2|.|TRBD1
CASSQTRGDRGSDEQFF
TGTGCCAGCAGCCAGACCCGGGGGGACAGGGGATCCGATGAGCAGTTCTTC
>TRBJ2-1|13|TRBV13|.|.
CASSLVGGLEQFF
TGTGCCAGCAGCTTAGTTGGGGGACTTGAGCAGTTCTTC
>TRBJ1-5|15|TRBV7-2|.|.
CASSTGVDSNQPQHF
TGTGCCAGCAGCACCGGTGTAGATAGCAATCAGCCCCAGCATTTT
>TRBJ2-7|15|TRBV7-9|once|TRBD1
CASSPGTGLSYEQYF
TGTGCCAGCAGCCCCGGGACAGGGTTATCCTACGAGCAGTACTTC
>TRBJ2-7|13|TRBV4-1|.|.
CASSQGLSYEQYF
TGCGCCAGCAGCCAAGGTTTATCCTACGAGCAGTACTTC
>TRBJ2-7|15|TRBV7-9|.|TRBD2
CASSSGLAETYEQYF
TGTGCCAGCAGCTCAGGACTAGCGGAAACCTACGAGCAGTACTTC
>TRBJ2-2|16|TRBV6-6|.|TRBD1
CASSGGQGFMTGELFF
TGTGCCAGCAGCGGCGGACAGGGCTTTATGACCGGGGAGCTGTTTTTT
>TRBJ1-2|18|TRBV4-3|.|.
CASSQGQGLHPANYGYTF
TGCGCCAGCAGCCAAGGTCAGGGGTTACACCCAGCTAACTATGGCTACACCTTC
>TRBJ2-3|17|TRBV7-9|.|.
CASSSTLPGVGGDTQYF
TGTGCCAGCAGCTCTACCCTCCCCGGGGTAGGCGGAGATACGCAGTATTTT
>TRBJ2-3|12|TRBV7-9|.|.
CASRGGADTQYF
TGTGCCAGCCGAGGGGGGGCGGATACGCAGTATTTT
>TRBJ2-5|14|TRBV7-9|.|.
CASSSASSRETQYF
TGTGCCAGCAGCTCCGCTAGTAGCCGGGAGACCCAGTACTTC
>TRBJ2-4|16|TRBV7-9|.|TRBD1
CASRPTGGAEENIQYF
TGTGCCAGCAGGCCTACAGGGGGCGCAGAGGAAAACATTCAGTACTTC
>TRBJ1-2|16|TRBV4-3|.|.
CASSPSSGEGNYGYTF
TGCGCCAGCAGTCCCAGCTCAGGGGAGGGTAACTATGGCTACACCTTC
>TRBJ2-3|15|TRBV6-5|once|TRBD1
CASSYRGQDTDTQYF
TGTGCCAGCAGTTACAGGGGACAGGACACAGATACGCAGTATTTT
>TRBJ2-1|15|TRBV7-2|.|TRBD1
CASSYRGNGYNEQFF
TGTGCCAGCAGCTACAGGGGGAACGGGTACAATGAGCAGTTCTTC
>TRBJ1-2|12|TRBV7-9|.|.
CASHQGRDGYTF
TGTGCCAGCCACCAGGGGCGAGATGGCTACACCTTC
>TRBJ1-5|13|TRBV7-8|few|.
CASSFAEGQPQHF
TGTGCCAGCAGCTTCGCGGAGGGCCAGCCCCAGCATTTT
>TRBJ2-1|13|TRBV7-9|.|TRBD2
CASSSVLAGRQFF
TGTGCCAGCAGCTCTGTTCTAGCGGGGCGGCAGTTCTTC
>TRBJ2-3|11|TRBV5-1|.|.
CASSSTAAQYF
TGCGCCAGCAGCTCTACTGCGGCGCAGTATTTT
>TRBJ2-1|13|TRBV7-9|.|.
CASLSSSYNEQFF
TGTGCCAGCCTCTCCAGCTCCTACAATGAGCAGTTCTTC
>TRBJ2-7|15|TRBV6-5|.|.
CASRRTDTAWNEQYF
TGTGCCAGCCGGAGGACAGACACAGCATGGAACGAGCAGTACTTC
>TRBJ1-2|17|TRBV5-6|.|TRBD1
CASSLKTGGLQRYGYTF
TGTGCCAGCAGCTTGAAGACAGGGGGTCTTCAAAGGTATGGCTACACCTTC
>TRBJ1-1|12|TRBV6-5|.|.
CASSYSDSEAFF
TGTGCCAGCAGTTACTCGGACAGTGAAGCTTTCTTT
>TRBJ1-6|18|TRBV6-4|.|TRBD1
CATQVPPNYRGPNSPLHF
TGTGCAACCCAGGTCCCACCTAACTACAGGGGCCCCAATTCACCCCTCCACTTT
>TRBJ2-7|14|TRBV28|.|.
CASSSETQDYEQYF
TGTGCCAGCAGTTCAGAGACACAAGACTACGAGCAGTACTTC
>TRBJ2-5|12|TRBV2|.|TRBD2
CASGGGAETQYF
TGTGCCAGCGGGGGAGGGGCAGAGACCCAGTACTTC
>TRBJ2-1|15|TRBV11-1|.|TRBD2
CASSADGGGYNEQFF
TGTGCCAGCAGCGCCGATGGGGGGGGATACAATGAGCAGTTCTTC
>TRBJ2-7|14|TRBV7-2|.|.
CASSLLESSYEQYF
TGTGCCAGCAGCTTATTAGAAAGCTCCTACGAGCAGTACTTC
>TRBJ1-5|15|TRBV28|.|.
CASSLTGASNQPQHF
TGTGCCAGCAGCCTGACAGGCGCCAGCAATCAGCCCCAGCATTTT
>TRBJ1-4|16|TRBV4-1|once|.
CASSQAPRSTNEKLFF
TGCGCCAGCAGCCAAGCCCCCAGGTCAACTAATGAAAAACTGTTTTTT
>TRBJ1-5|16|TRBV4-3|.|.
CASSQDLGAGNQPQHF
TGCGCCAGCAGCCAAGATCTTGGGGCAGGCAATCAGCCCCAGCATTTT
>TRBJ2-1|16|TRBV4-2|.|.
CASSPEEGASYNEQFF
TGTGCCAGCAGCCCCGAGGAGGGGGCCTCCTACAATGAGCAGTTCTTC
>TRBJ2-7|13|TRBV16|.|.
CASSRTELYEQYF
TGTGCCAGCAGCCGGACAGAGCTCTACGAGCAGTACTTC
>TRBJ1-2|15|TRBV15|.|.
CATSPSRVTSYGYTF
TGTGCCACCAGTCCATCCCGGGTAACGAGCTATGGCTACACCTTC
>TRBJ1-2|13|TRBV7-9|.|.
CASSFGGDYGYTF
TGTGCCAGCAGCTTTGGGGGGGACTATGGCTACACCTTC
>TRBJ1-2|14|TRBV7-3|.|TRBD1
CASSLAETGDGYTF
TGTGCCAGCAGCTTAGCCGAAACAGGGGACGGCTACACCTTC
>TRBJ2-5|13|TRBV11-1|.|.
CASSSEGWETQYF
TGTGCCAGCAGCTCCGAGGGTTGGGAGACCCAGTACTTC
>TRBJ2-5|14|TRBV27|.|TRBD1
CASSNRGFGETQYF
TGTGCCAGCAGTAACAGGGGGTTTGGAGAGACCCAGTACTTC
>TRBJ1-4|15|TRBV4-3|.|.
CASSQGRGRGEKLFF
TGCGCCAGCAGCCAAGGGCGGGGAAGAGGAGAAAAACTGTTTTTT
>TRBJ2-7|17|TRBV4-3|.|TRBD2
CASSQDSGGAFTYEQYF
TGCGCCAGCAGCCAAGATAGCGGGGGGGCCTTTACCTACGAGCAGTACTTC
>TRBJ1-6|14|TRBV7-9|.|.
CASSSRQADSPLHF
TGTGCCAGCAGCTCCAGACAGGCAGATTCACCCCTCCACTTT
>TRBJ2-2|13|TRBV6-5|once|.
CATLGGNTGELFF
TGTGCCACCTTAGGGGGGAACACCGGGGAGCTGTTTTTT
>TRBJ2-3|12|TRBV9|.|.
CASSVAGDTQYF
TGTGCCAGCAGCGTAGCTGGCGATACGCAGTATTTT
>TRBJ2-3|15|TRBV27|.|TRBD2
CASRGLADPTDTQYF
TGTGCCAGCCGGGGACTAGCGGACCCCACAGATACGCAGTATTTT
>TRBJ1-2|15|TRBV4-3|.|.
CASSLQVGANYGYTF
TGCGCCAGCAGCCTTCAAGTAGGGGCTAACTATGGCTACACCTTC
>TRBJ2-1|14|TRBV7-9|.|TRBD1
CASRGQGEYNEQFF
TGTGCCAGCAGAGGGCAGGGGGAATACAATGAGCAGTTCTTC
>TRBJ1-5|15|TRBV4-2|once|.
CASSQEGGLDQPQHF
TGTGCCAGCAGCCAAGAGGGGGGTCTTGATCAGCCCCAGCATTTT
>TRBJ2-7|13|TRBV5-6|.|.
CASTSGVNYEQYF
TGTGCCAGCACCTCGGGGGTGAACTACGAGCAGTACTTC
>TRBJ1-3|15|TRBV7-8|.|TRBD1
CASRGQVSSGNTIYF
TGTGCCAGCAGGGGACAGGTTAGCTCTGGAAACACCATATATTTT
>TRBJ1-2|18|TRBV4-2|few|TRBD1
CASSQDVLQGANYYGYTF
TGTGCCAGCAGCCAAGATGTTCTACAGGGGGCGAACTACTATGGCTACACCTTC
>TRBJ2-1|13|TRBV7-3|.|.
CASSSGAYNEQFF
TGTGCCAGCAGCTCCGGGGCCTACAATGAGCAGTTCTTC
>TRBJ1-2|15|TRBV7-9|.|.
CASSLMAGPNYGYTF
TGTGCCAGCAGCTTAATGGCAGGCCCTAACTATGGCTACACCTTC
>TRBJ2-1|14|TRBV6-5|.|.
CASKPQQGWNEQFF
TGTGCCAGCAAGCCTCAACAGGGTTGGAATGAGCAGTTCTTC
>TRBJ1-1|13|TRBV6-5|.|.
CASSYSMNTEAFF
TGTGCCAGCAGTTACTCCATGAACACTGAAGCTTTCTTT